The 7 T cell receptor beta chains listed next were all sequenced from one sample in a study of long-term antiretroviral therapy in people with HIV. immunoSEQ v3.0 was run at survey level. Sequencing used immunoSEQ multiplex PCR; TCRdb keeps in-frame clones, though not all of them. The sample records fewer than 20,000 clones, 75% to 90% being singletons. Sequencing used unsorted PBMCs, obtained 4.2 years after starting antiretroviral therapy. The receptors come from a man aged 45-60 years with HIV.

V is TRBV10-3 and J is TRBJ2-1; 10 bases match TRBD2. The CDR3 extends over 17 amino acids. Germline V CDR1 and CDR2: ENHRY, SYGVKD. J was trimmed by 6 bases and V by 3 bases; bases with no gene match: 11. Here the CDR3 DNA reads TGTGCCATCAGTGAAAGGGGGAAGCGGGGGGGCGGCAATGAGCAGTTCTTC. This codes for CAISERGKRGGGNEQFF.

The chain uses TRBV4-1 and TRBJ2-7; 7 positions agree with TRBD1. CDR3 length: 14 residues. Germline V gene sequence: CDR1 MGHRA, CDR2 YSYEKL. V was pared by 4 bases and J by 3 bases, with 6 bases of the junction left unmatched. CDR3 residues: CASSPGDSLYEQYF. CDR3 DNA: TGCGCCAGCAGCCCCGGGGACAGTCTCTACGAGCAGTACTTC.

This chain links TRBV27 with TRBJ2-3; 10 nucleotides agree with TRBD2. The CDR3 is made up of 17 amino acids. V gave up 5 bases and J gave up 5 bases; unmatched junction bases: 13. Germline V gene sequence: CDR1 MNHEY, CDR2 SMNVEV (reference sequence). This chain's CDR3 is CASSPLSRSGGVDTQYF. The CDR3 bases are TGTGCCAGCAGTCCCCTTTCGAGAAGCGGGGGGGTAGATACGCAGTATTTT.

The chain couples TRBV5-6 to TRBJ1-2; no definite D call. From germline, CDR1 is SGHDT and CDR2 YYEEEE. The CDR3 consists of 16 residues. The V gene lost 2 bases and the J gene lost 6 bases, with 20 bases spanning the gap. The CDR3 sequence: CASSFRRTLTKDGYTF. The CDR3 DNA reads as TGTGCCAGCAGCTTTCGACGGACCCTAACGAAGGATGGCTACACCTTC.

The chain links TRBV7-9 to TRBJ2-7; D is tentatively TRBD1 or TRBD2 (5 bases each). The germline gives CDR1 SEHNR, CDR2 FQNEAQ (reference sequence). Trimming cost V 3 bases and J 5 bases, with 11 bases left between them. This CDR3 spans 13 amino acids. CDR3 amino acids: CASSFRRGDEQYF. The DNA for the CDR3 is TGTGCCAGCAGCTTTAGACGGGGCGACGAGCAGTACTTC.

The chain uses TRBV30 and TRBJ2-1; 12 nucleotides line up with TRBD2. The CDR3 sequence is 16 residues long. The germline V gene has CDR1 GTSNPN and CDR2 SVGIG (reference sequence). The V and J ends lost 0 bases and 5 bases, in that order; junction bases with no gene match: 5. CDR3 amino acids: CAWSVSSGGANNEQFF. CDR3 DNA sequence: TGTGCCTGGAGTGTATCTAGCGGGGGGGCAAACAATGAGCAGTTCTTC.

This clone occurred once. This chain joins TRBV7-9 and TRBJ1-1, with TRBD1 identical over 12 bases. The trim removed 3 bases at V and 10 bases at J, leaving 9 bases unmatched. CDR3 length: 15 residues. Germline V gene lookup returns CDR1 SEHNR and CDR2 FQNEAQ (reference sequence). The CDR3 sequence: CASSLWGQGAEVAFF. Here the CDR3 DNA reads TGTGCCAGCAGCTTGTGGGGACAGGGGGCTGAGGTAGCTTTCTTT.